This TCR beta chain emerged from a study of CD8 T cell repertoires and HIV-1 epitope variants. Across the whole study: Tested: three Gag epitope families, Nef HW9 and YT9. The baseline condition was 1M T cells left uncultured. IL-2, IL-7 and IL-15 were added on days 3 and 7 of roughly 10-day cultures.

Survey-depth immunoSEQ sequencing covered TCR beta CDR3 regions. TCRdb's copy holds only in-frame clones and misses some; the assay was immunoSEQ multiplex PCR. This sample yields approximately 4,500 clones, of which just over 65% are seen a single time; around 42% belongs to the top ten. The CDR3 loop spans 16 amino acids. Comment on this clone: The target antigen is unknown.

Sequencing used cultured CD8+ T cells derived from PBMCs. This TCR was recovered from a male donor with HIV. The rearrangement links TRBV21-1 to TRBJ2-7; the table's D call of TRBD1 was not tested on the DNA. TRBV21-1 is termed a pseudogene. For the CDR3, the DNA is TGTGCCAGCAGCAAAGAGGGGTTTTGGGAATCCTACGAGCAGTACTTC. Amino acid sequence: CASSKEGFWESYEQYF.